The sequence of this T cell receptor beta chain was determined in a study of brain T cells in children with intractable seizures. Study results and limitations: Absence of clones before surgery may stem from lower sequencing depth. Patients' HCMV serostatus was unknown; virus specificity rests on CDR3 similarity alone.

The CDR3 is made up of 13 amino acids. Germline CDR1 SEHNR, CDR2 FQNEAQ (reference sequence). J gave up 9 bases and V 3 bases, and 6 bases lay outside the gene matches. The assay was immunoSEQ multiplex PCR, and TCRdb's table has in-frame clones only and misses some. The data contain fewer than 85,000 clones, about 93% of them singletons. For this clone: The antigen remains unidentified.

Sequencing was limited to surgery cases with top T cell transcript signatures in brain tissue. Patients received at least one anti-epileptic drug before surgery. The rearrangement joins TRBV7-9 to TRBJ2-7; 9 bases are a match to TRBD2. The TCR comes from a boy younger than two with tuberous sclerosis and intractable seizures. The specimen was peripheral blood, collected at surgery. CDR3 DNA: TGTGCCAGCAGCTTGGGGACTAGCAAGTCGCAGTACTTC. It codes for CASSLGTSKSQYF.